This T cell receptor (beta chain) was identified in a study of blood T cell repertoires in COVID-19. In the study overall: From T cells, B-cell-depleted T cells, or PBMCs came the material, which was cDNA or gDNA.

Profiling relied on immunoSEQ multiplex PCR, and the TCRdb table lists in-frame clones only, not all of them. Of about 220,000 clones listed, around 88% are singletons. This CDR3 is built from 17 residues. Germline CDR1 reads MNHEY; CDR2 reads SMNVEV (reference sequence). The V gene end was trimmed by 5 bases and the J gene end by 1 base; junction bases not matched to a gene: 11. Cohort placement rested on clinical history that participants reported themselves. This clone was detected a few times. The receptor comes from a woman in her forties or fifties with acute COVID-19. Specimen: PBMCs or T cells enriched from blood (not recorded which). This chain joins TRBV27 and TRBJ1-1, with TRBD1 matching 9 bases. The CDR3 loop reads CASSIRTGAVTNTEAFF. The CDR3 DNA follows: TGTGCCAGCAGTATCCGGACAGGGGCCGTAACGAACACTGAAGCTTTCTTT.